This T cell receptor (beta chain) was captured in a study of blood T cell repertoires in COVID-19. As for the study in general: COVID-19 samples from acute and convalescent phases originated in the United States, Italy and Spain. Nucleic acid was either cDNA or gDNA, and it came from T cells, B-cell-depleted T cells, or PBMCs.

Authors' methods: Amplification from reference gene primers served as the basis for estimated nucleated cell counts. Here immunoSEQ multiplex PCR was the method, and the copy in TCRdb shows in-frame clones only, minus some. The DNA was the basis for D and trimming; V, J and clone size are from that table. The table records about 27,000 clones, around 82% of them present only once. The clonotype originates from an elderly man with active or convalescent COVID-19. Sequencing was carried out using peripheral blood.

The CDR3 spells CASSQRSGANVLTF. CDR3 DNA: TGTGCCAGCAGCCAACGCTCTGGGGCCAACGTCCTGACTTTC. The rearrangement joins TRBV3-1 (or the pseudogene TRBV3-2) to TRBJ2-6, with unresolved D. The length of the CDR3 is 14 residues. Germline V lookup: CDR1 LGHDT, CDR2 YNNKEL (reference sequence). V lost 2 bases and J lost 0, with 2 bases in between.